A single T cell receptor beta chain is shown here with its context. Clones were sequenced by immunoSEQ multiplex PCR, and TCRdb holds only the in-frame ones, with some missing. The repertoire consists of more than 200,000 clones, with around 80% occurring once and the leading ten covering about 4.5%. The V gene's germline CDR1 is SGHNT and CDR2 YYREEE (reference sequence). This CDR3 is 16 amino acids long. V gave up 7 bases and J gave up 5 bases; unmatched junction bases: 16. This entry belongs to a study of blood T cell repertoires in COVID-19. The clonotype originates from a man aged 25-45 years with acute COVID-19. J is TRBJ2-7 and V is TRBV5-4, with 9 bases identical to TRBD1. Sequencing was carried out using PBMCs or T cells enriched from blood (not recorded which). The CDR3 loop is CASGLASGTGSHEQYF. In DNA form, the CDR3 reads TGTGCCAGCGGTCTGGCTTCGGGGACAGGGTCTCACGAGCAGTACTTC.